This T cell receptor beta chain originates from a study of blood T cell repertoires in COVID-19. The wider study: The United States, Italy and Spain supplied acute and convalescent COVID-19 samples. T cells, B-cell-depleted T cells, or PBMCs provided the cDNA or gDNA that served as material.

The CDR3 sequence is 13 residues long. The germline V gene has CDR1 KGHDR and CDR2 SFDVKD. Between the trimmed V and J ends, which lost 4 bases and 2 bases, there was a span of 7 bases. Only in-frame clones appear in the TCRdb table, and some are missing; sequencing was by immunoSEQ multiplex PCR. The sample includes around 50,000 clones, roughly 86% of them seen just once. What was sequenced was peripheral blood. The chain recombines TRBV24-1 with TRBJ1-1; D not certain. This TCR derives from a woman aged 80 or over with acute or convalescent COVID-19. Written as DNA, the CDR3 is TGTGCCACCAGTGACAGTCCTAACACTGAAGCTTTCTTT. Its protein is CATSDSPNTEAFF.